This is a list of T cell receptor beta chains from one sample in a study of T cells in tuberculosis. Libraries were prepared by immunoSEQ multiplex PCR; TCRdb keeps only in-frame clonotypes and omits some of them. This sample has around 38,000 clones, with 95% found just once. The sequencing input was PBMCs. Source of these receptors: a donor aged 10-35 years with latent tuberculosis or without tuberculosis infection. Each CDR3 is given with its conserved first and last residue. A D gene is named only where the DNA matches it firmly. Expanded clones get a size class; other rows say once, few or many, or leave the size out.

>TRBV7-2|TRBD1|once|TRBJ1-1
TGTGCCAGCAGCCCACAGGGGATAGGGACTGAAGCTTTCTTT
CASSPQGIGTEAFF
>TRBV2|-|-|TRBJ1-1
TGTGCCAGCAGTGAAGGGGGGCTGGGGACTGAAGCTTTCTTT
CASSEGGLGTEAFF
>TRBV30|-|-|TRBJ2-2
TGTGCCTGGAACGGGGGGCGGCTCGGGGAGCTGTTTTTT
CAWNGGRLGELFF
>TRBV19|-|-|TRBJ1-5
TGTGCCAGTAGTTCACGCGGGACCATGAATACGAATCAGCCCCAGCATTTT
CASSSRGTMNTNQPQHF
>TRBV6-1|TRBD1|-|TRBJ1-2
TGTGCCAGCAGTGAAGGGACAGGGGGCGATGGCTACACCTTC
CASSEGTGGDGYTF
>TRBV30|-|-|TRBJ1-1
TGTGCCTGGGAGGTGGCGGCTGAAGCTTTCTTT
CAWEVAAEAFF
>TRBV7-9|TRBD1|-|TRBJ1-2
TGTGCCAGCATCAGACAGGGGAACTATGGCTACACCTTC
CASIRQGNYGYTF
>TRBV6-4|TRBD2|few|TRBJ2-3
TGTGCCAGCAGTGAGGGACTAGCGGGGGGGTCAGATACGCAGTATTTT
CASSEGLAGGSDTQYF
>TRBV7-2|TRBD2|-|TRBJ2-1
TGTGCCAGCAGCTTAGACCTCCAGCGGGGGGGCTGGAATGAGCAGTTCTTC
CASSLDLQRGGWNEQFF
>TRBV9|TRBD2|-|TRBJ2-1
TGTGCCAGCAGCGTAGACGCGGGGGGATACAATGAGCAGTTCTTC
CASSVDAGGYNEQFF
>TRBV9|TRBD1|-|TRBJ1-2
TGTGCCAGCAGCGGTGAAAACGAGGGGGCGGAGTATGGCTACACCTTC
CASSGENEGAEYGYTF
>TRBV5-1|-|-|TRBJ1-6
TGCGCCAGCAGCTTGGAGGCGGAGTCACCCCTCCACTTT
CASSLEAESPLHF
>TRBV5-8|-|-|TRBJ1-2
TGTGCCAGCAGCCCAGTCCTTTTACAGTTTCAAAGAGGCTACACCTTC
CASSPVLLQFQRGYTF
>TRBV7-9|-|few|TRBJ1-2
TGTGCCAGCAGCCGGGAGGACTATGGCTACACCTTC
CASSREDYGYTF
>TRBV9|TRBD1|-|TRBJ1-4
TGTGCCAGCAGCGAGAGGGACACAGGGGGGGAAGGAGGTGAAAAACTGTTTTTT
CASSERDTGGEGGEKLFF
>TRBV5-6|TRBD1|-|TRBJ1-5
TGTGCCAGCAGCCAACAGGGGGTTCAGCCCCAGCATTTT
CASSQQGVQPQHF
>TRBV28|TRBD1|-|TRBJ1-4
TGTGCCAGCAGTCCGACGACAGGGTGGGTCGAAAAACTGTTTTTT
CASSPTTGWVEKLFF
>TRBV9|-|once|TRBJ2-5
TGTGCCAGCAGCGCCCGATTCGGGGAGGAGACCCAGTACTTC
CASSARFGEETQYF
>TRBV7-9|TRBD1|-|TRBJ2-7
TGTGCCAGCAGCAGCCAGAACAGGGGCGAGCAGTACTTC
CASSSQNRGEQYF
>TRBV2|TRBD1|once|TRBJ1-2
TGTGCCAGCAGACAGACAGGGGTAGGCTACACCTTC
CASRQTGVGYTF
>TRBV27|-|-|TRBJ1-1
TGTGCCAGCAGCCCAGACAGAAGGGGCACTGAAGCTTTCTTT
CASSPDRRGTEAFF
>TRBV15|-|-|TRBJ2-1
TGTGCCACCAGCCCCGTCGGCAATGAGCAGTTCTTC
CATSPVGNEQFF
>TRBV11-2|-|-|TRBJ2-7
TGTGCCAGCAGCCAACGAGCTCTTTACGAGCAGTACTTC
CASSQRALYEQYF
>TRBV2|-|-|TRBJ2-7
TGTGCCAGCAGTGCGGCAGGGGTGGACGAGCAGTACTTC
CASSAAGVDEQYF
>TRBV27|-|-|TRBJ1-1
TGTGCCAGCAGGGGGGCTGGGAACACTGAAGCTTTCTTT
CASRGAGNTEAFF
>TRBV25-1|TRBD1|-|TRBJ1-1
TGTGCCAGCAGTCGGGACAGCCTTGAGAACACTGAAGCTTTCTTT
CASSRDSLENTEAFF
>TRBV6-6|TRBD1|-|TRBJ1-4
TGTGCCAGCAGCAACGTACAGGGGTCGGGAGAAAAACTGTTTTTT
CASSNVQGSGEKLFF